The 21 T cell receptor beta chains below all came from one sample that was sequenced in a study of breast tumors, draining lymph nodes, adjacent tissues. TCRdb called the multiplex PCR reads again in MiXCR, with one record for every CDR3 protein. The table has 180,000 or so distinct CDR3 sequences, about 33% seen once. Axillary draining lymph nodes of breast cancer patients supplied the node samples. Sequenced input: axillary lymph node tissue. The receptors here all came from a female donor with breast cancer. Some clones in this sample may be carry-over from other donors' samples.

This chain links TRBV10-3 with TRBJ1-1; D is ambiguous. This CDR3 region has 12 residues. V was shortened by 3 bases and J by 5 bases, with 7 bases between the two germline ends. CDR1 is ENHRY, CDR2 SYGVKD, per germline. The chain's CDR3 is CAISEIGTEAFF. Here the CDR3 DNA reads TGTGCCATCAGTGAAATAGGAACTGAAGCTTTCTTT.

This clonotype was found a few times. Possible read error: a much larger clone is one base away. The chain links TRBV11-3 to TRBJ2-1, with D hard to call. The CDR3 consists of 12 residues. The germline gives CDR1 SGHNT, CDR2 YENEEA. The chain's CDR3 is CASSLSRNAQFF. For the CDR3, the DNA is TGTGCCAGCAGCTTATCGAGAAATGCGCAGTTCTTC.

This clonotype was counted at least ten times. The J gene is TRBJ1-6, the V gene TRBV15, with D hard to call. Trimming removed 0 bases from V and 7 bases from J, with 10 bases in between. Germline-derived CDR1 and CDR2 are LNHNV and YYDKDF (reference sequence). CDR3 size: 15 residues. CDR3 nucleotide sequence: TGTGCCACCAGCAGAGATGGTGTACGGAATTCACCCCTCCACTTT. As protein: CATSRDGVRNSPLHF. The full variable domain, completed using reference TRBV15 and TRBJ1-6, is DAMVIQNPRYQVTQFGKPVTLSCSQTLNHNVMYWYQQKSSQAPKLLFHYYDKDFNNEADTPDNFQSRRPNTSFCFLDIRSPGLGDTAMYLCATSRDGVRNSPLHFGNGTRLTVT.

This chain joins TRBV7-2 and TRBJ2-3, with 10 bases aligning to TRBD2. The length of the CDR3 is 19 residues. With 2 bases clipped from V and 4 bases from J, the junction kept 15 bases outside the gene matches. Germline CDR1 reads SGHTA; CDR2 reads FQGNSA. The CDR3: CASSLSEPASGSYSDTQYF. The CDR3 bases are TGTGCCAGCAGCTTATCAGAGCCCGCTAGCGGGAGTTATTCAGATACGCAGTATTTT.

Comment on this clonotype: A read error may be the cause here, since a much bigger clone is one base away. The chain carries TRBV6-5 and TRBJ2-2; no clear D. This CDR3 has 15 amino acids. Germline V gives CDR1 MNHEY, CDR2 SVGAGI. As DNA, the CDR3 is TGTGCCAGCAGTTACTCGGCACGCCCCACCAGGGAGCTGTTTTTT. Protein: CASSYSARPTRELFF.

This clonotype has a count of ten or more. V is TRBV5-1 and J is TRBJ2-7; TRBD2 matches 14 bases. There are 17 residues in the CDR3. The V gene end was trimmed by 4 bases and the J gene end by 6 bases; junction bases not matched to a gene: 12. CDR1 and CDR2 (germline): SGHRS, YFSETQ. The CDR3 bases are TGCGCCAGCAGCCGAACCGGGACTAGCGGGAGAGGGACCGAGCAGTACTTC. Translated, it gives CASSRTGTSGRGTEQYF.

The CDR3 DNA reads TGCGCCAGCAGCTTGGACGTGAAGGTAGCGGGGGACTACACAGATACGCAGTATTTT. Translation gives CASSLDVKVAGDYTDTQYF. The chain links TRBV5-1 to TRBJ2-3; 9 nucleotides agree with TRBD2. This CDR3 spans 19 amino acids. CDR1 SGHRS and CDR2 YFSETQ come from the germline V gene. The V and J ends lost 0 bases and 2 bases, in that order; junction bases with no gene match: 13.

This clonotype came up a few times. Possible read error: a much larger clone is one base away. The J gene is TRBJ1-5, the V gene TRBV6-1; D remains ambiguous. Germline V CDR1 and CDR2: MNHNS, SASEGT. The CDR3 totals 16 residues. Trimming took off 5 bases at V and 1 base at J, with 15 bases between the two ends. The CDR3: CASSQIVFTSNQPQHF. The CDR3 DNA reads as TGTGCCAGCAGTCAAATAGTCTTCACGAGCAATCAGCCCCAGCATTTT.

This clonotype showed up many times. V gene TRBV14 combines with J gene TRBJ2-1, with D unclear. The CDR3 runs to 13 residues. Between the trimmed V and J ends, which lost 1 base and 8 bases, there was a span of 9 bases. CDR1 is SGHDN, CDR2 FVKESK, per germline. The chain's CDR3 is CASSQVIAHEQFF. CDR3 coding DNA: TGTGCCAGCAGCCAAGTGATAGCCCATGAGCAGTTCTTC.

Written as DNA, the CDR3 is TGTGCCAGCACTACGGGACTAGCGGGAACCGATGAGCAGTTCTTC. Its protein is CASTTGLAGTDEQFF. The rearrangement links TRBV27 to TRBJ2-1, with 13 bases matching TRBD2. The CDR3 runs to 15 residues. J was trimmed by 8 bases and V by 7 bases; bases with no gene match: 8. Germline V lookup: CDR1 MNHEY, CDR2 SMNVEV (reference sequence).

A remark on this clonotype: Just one base apart from a much larger clone, this may be a read error. The CDR3 loop reads CASSPTGGGNYEQCF. As DNA, the CDR3 is TGTGCCAGCTCACCTACCGGCGGGGGGAATTACGAGCAGTGCTTC. The rearrangement uses TRBV18 and TRBJ2-7, with 8 bases identical to TRBD2. CDR1 is KGHSH and CDR2 is LQKENI in the germline V gene. The CDR3 runs to 15 residues.

This clonotype was seen more than once but under ten times. In DNA form, the CDR3 reads TGTGCCAGCTCTGCCCATGGTGAAAAACTGTTTTTT. It specifies CASSAHGEKLFF. This chain uses TRBV6-6 with TRBJ1-4, with D unresolved. The CDR3 extends over 12 amino acids. The V end lost 8 bases, the J end lost 7 bases, and 11 bases lay between the germline ends. Germline V CDR1 and CDR2: MNHNY, SVGAGI (reference sequence).

This chain uses TRBV6-5 with TRBJ1-5; 8 bases line up with TRBD1. The trim removed 2 bases at V and 7 bases at J, leaving 10 bases unmatched. CDR3 length: 16 residues. Germline values: CDR1 MNHEY, CDR2 SVGAGI. In DNA, the CDR3 is TGTGCCAGCAGTTACATAGGACAGGGATTCTCGCAGCCCCAGCATTTT. Its translation: CASSYIGQGFSQPQHF.

This clonotype has ten or more counts. The rearrangement uses TRBV4-1 and TRBJ2-7, with D tentatively TRBD1 or TRBD2 (5 bases each). There are 13 residues in the CDR3. Trimming cost V 0 bases and J 5 bases, with 8 bases left between them. CDR1 and CDR2 from the germline V gene are MGHRA and YSYEKL. CDR3 sequence: CASSQEWGNEQYF. The CDR3 nucleotides read TGCGCCAGCAGCCAAGAATGGGGGAACGAGCAGTACTTC.

This clonotype was detected ten times or more. The rearrangement joins TRBV9 to TRBJ2-1; D call uncertain. CDR1 is SGDLS and CDR2 is YYNGEE in the germline V gene. The V end was cut by 2 bases, the J end by 7 bases, with 16 bases between. The CDR3 extends over 15 amino acids. CDR3 DNA sequence: TGTGCCAGCAGCGTTTCCGTTCGGGCCTTAAATGAGCAGTTCTTC. Its protein is CASSVSVRALNEQFF.

The table lists this clonotype with many counts. The V and J genes are TRBV5-1 and TRBJ2-3; TRBD2 matches 10 bases. The CDR3 is 15 amino acids. The germline V gene has CDR1 SGHRS and CDR2 YFSETQ. The V and J ends lost 4 bases and 6 bases, in that order; junction bases with no gene match: 8. CDR3 coding DNA: TGCGCCAGCAGCAGGGGTCAAGCGGGGGGGGATACGCAGTATTTT. It is translated as CASSRGQAGGDTQYF. The whole variable domain, remainder taken from reference TRBV5-1 and TRBJ2-3, is KAGVTQTPRYLIKTRGQQVTLSCSPISGHRSVSWYQQTPGQGLQFLFEYFSETQRNKGNFPGRFSGRQFSNSRSEMNVSTLELGDSALYLCASSRGQAGGDTQYFGPGTRLTVL.

This sequence joins TRBV20-1 and TRBJ2-7, with TRBD2 matching 8 bases. The CDR3 totals 14 residues. Germline V gives CDR1 DFQATT, CDR2 SNEGSKA (reference sequence). Unmatched junction bases numbered 13, after V lost 6 bases and J lost 6 bases. CDR3 amino acids: CSADPGTSFAEQYF. The CDR3 bases are TGCAGTGCAGACCCCGGGACTAGTTTTGCCGAGCAGTACTTC.

V is TRBV7-3 and J is TRBJ2-5; tentative D call: TRBD2 (6 bases). V lost 4 bases and J lost 4, with 13 bases in between. The CDR3 extends over 14 amino acids. Germline V gene lookup returns CDR1 SGHTA and CDR2 FQGTGA. CDR3 coding DNA: TGTGCCAGCAGCTCCCCCGGGAGTGCAGAGACCCAGTACTTC. Encoded protein: CASSSPGSAETQYF.

This clonotype was picked up many times. V usage is TRBV4-2 and J usage is TRBJ2-7, with TRBD2 identical over 15 bases. J was trimmed by 6 bases and V by 1 base; bases with no gene match: 1. CDR3 length: 15 amino acids. CDR1 is LGHNA and CDR2 is YNFKEQ in the germline V gene. The CDR3, as DNA: TGTGCCAGCAGCCAAGGGGGACTAGCGGGAGGCGAGCAGTACTTC. It encodes CASSQGGLAGGEQYF.

The chain joins TRBV11-2 to TRBJ1-2, with D uncertain. The V and J ends lost 1 base and 9 bases respectively, with 12 bases between them. CDR1 and CDR2 from the germline V gene are SGHAT and FQNNGV. This CDR3 region has 13 residues. This CDR3 reads CASSLVVDVSYTF. The CDR3 DNA follows: TGTGCCAGCAGCTTAGTAGTGGACGTCAGCTACACCTTC. The whole variable domain, remainder taken from reference TRBV11-2 and TRBJ1-2, is EAGVAQSPRYKIIEKRQSVAFWCNPISGHATLYWYQQILGQGPKLLIQFQNNGVVDDSQLPKDRFSAERLKGVDSTLKIQPAKLEDSAVYLCASSLVVDVSYTFGSGTRLTVV.

At least ten counts were recorded for this clonotype. This sequence joins TRBV18 and TRBJ2-1; perhaps TRBD1 as D (6 bases). CDR3 size: 14 residues. V was trimmed by 6 bases and J by 2 bases, leaving 11 bases between them. The V gene's germline CDR1 is KGHSH and CDR2 LQKENI. The CDR3 sequence is CASSRTEAYNEQFF. CDR3 nucleotide sequence: TGTGCCAGCTCTCGGACAGAGGCCTACAATGAGCAGTTCTTC.